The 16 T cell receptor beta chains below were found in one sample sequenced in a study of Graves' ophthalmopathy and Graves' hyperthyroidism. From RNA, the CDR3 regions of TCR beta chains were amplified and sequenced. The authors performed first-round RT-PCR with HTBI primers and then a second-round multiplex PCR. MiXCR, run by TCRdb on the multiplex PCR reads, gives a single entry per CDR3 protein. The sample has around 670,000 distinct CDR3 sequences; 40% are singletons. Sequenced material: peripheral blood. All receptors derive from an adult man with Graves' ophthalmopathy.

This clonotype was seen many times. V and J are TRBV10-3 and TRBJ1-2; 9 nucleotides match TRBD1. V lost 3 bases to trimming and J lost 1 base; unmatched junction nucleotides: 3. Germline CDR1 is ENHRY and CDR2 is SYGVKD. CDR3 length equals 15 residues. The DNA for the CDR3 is TGTGCCATCAGTGAATGGACAGGGGATAACTATGGCTACACCTTC. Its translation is CAISEWTGDNYGYTF.

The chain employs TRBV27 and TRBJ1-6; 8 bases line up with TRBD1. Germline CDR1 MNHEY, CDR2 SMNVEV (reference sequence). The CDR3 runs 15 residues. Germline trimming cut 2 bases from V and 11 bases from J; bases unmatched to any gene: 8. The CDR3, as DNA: TGTGCCAGCAGTTTAATGGCAGGGGGCTTGACACCCCTCCACTTT. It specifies CASSLMAGGLTPLHF.

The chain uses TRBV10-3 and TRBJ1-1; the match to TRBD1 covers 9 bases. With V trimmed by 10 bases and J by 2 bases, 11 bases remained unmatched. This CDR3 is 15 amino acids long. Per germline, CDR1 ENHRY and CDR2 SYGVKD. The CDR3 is CASRPHRGLNTEAFF. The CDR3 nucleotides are TGTGCCAGCAGACCTCACAGGGGGCTTAACACTGAAGCTTTCTTT.

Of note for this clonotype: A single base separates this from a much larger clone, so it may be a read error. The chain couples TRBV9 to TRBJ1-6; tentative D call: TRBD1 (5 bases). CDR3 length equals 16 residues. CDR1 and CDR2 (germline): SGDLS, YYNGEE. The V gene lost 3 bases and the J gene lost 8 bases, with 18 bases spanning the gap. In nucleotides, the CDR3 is TGTGCCAGCAGCGGGGACCGAGCAGCACCATATTCACCCCTCCACTTT. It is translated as CASSGDRAAPYSPLHF.

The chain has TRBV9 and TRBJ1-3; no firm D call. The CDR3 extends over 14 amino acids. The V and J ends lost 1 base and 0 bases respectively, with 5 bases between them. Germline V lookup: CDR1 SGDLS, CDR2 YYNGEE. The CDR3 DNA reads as TGTGCCAGCAGCGTATGGGACTCTGGAAACACCATATATTTT. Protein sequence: CASSVWDSGNTIYF. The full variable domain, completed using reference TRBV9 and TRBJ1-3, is DSGVTQTPKHLITATGQRVTLRCSPRSGDLSVYWYQQSLDQGLQFLIQYYNGEERAKGNILERFSAQQFPDLHSELNLSSLELGDSALYFCASSVWDSGNTIYFGEGSWLTVV.

The CDR3 DNA is TGTGCCAGCAGCTTGTGGACAGTCAATTCACCCCTCCACTTT. Its translation: CASSLWTVNSPLHF. The chain joins TRBV5-6 to TRBJ1-6; weak D call: TRBD1 (6 bases). The CDR3 has 14 residues. Per germline, CDR1 SGHDT and CDR2 YYEEEE. V lost 1 base, J lost 7 bases, and 9 bases lay in between. The variable domain in full, with the rest retrieved from reference TRBV5-6 and TRBJ1-6, is DAGVTQSPTHLIKTRGQQVTLRCSPKSGHDTVSWYQQALGQGPQFIFQYYEEEERQRGNFPDRFSGHQFPNYSSELNVNALLLGDSALYLCASSLWTVNSPLHFGNGTRLTVT.

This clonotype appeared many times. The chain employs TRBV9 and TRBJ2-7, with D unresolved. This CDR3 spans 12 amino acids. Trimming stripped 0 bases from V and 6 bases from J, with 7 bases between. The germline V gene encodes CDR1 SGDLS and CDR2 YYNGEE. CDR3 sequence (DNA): TGTGCCAGCAGCGTAGACGGGCGCGAGCAGTACTTC. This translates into CASSVDGREQYF.

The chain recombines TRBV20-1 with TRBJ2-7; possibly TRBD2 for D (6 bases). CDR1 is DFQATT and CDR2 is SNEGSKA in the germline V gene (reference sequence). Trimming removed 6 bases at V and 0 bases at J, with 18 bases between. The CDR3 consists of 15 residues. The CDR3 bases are TGCAGTGCCCCCCCTCCCGGGGGTGTCTCCTACGAGCAGTACTTC. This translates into CSAPPPGGVSYEQYF.

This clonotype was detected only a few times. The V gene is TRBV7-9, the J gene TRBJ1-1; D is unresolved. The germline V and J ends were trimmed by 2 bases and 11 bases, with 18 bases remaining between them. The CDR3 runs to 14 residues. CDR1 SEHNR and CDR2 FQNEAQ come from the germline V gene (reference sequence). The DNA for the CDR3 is TGTGCCAGCAGCTTAAATACTGGGTCAGGAGAGGCTTTCTTT. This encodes CASSLNTGSGEAFF.

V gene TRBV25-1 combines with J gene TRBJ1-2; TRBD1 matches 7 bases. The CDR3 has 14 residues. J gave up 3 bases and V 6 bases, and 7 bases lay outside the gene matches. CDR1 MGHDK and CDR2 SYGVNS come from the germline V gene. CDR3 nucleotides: TGTGCCAGCAGCCCCGGGACAGATTACTATGGCTACACCTTC. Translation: CASSPGTDYYGYTF.

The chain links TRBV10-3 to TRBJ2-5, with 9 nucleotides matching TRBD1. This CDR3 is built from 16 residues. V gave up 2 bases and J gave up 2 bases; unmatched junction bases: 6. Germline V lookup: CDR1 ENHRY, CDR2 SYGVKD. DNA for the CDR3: TGTGCCATCAGTGAGGGGACAGGGTCGGGGCAAGAGACCCAGTACTTC. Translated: CAISEGTGSGQETQYF.

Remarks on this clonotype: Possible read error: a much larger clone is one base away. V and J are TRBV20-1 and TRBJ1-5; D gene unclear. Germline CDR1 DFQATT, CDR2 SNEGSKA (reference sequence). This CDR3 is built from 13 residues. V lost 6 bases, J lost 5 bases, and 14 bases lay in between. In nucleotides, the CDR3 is TGCAGTGCCTTCCTTATGGGCGATCAGCCCCAGCATTTT. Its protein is CSAFLMGDQPQHF.

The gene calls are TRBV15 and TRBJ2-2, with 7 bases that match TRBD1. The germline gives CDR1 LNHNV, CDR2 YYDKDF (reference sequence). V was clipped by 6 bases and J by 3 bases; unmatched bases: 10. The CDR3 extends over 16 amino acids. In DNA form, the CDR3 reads TGTGCCACCAGACATCAGGGGGTCTCACACACCGGGGAGCTGTTTTTT. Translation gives CATRHQGVSHTGELFF.

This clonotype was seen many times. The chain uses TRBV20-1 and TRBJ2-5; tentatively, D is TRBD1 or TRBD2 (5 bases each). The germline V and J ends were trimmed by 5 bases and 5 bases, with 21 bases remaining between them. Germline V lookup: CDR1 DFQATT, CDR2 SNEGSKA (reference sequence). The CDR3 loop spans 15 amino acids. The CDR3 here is CSALLGTLGGETQYF. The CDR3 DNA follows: TGCAGTGCTCTTCTCGGGACCCTCGGTGGGGAGACCCAGTACTTC.

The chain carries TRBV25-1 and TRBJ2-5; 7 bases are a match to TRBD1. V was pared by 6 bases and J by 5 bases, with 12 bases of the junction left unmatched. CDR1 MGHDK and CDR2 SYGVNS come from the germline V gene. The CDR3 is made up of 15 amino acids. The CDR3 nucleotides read TGTGCCAGCAGGCCCGATACAGGGGTTCGGGAGACCCAGTACTTC. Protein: CASRPDTGVRETQYF.

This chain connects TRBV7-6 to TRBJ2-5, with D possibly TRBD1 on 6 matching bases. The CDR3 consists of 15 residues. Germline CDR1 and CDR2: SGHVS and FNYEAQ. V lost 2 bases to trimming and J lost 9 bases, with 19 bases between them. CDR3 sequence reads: CASSLTQTGDQPQYF. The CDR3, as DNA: TGTGCCAGCAGCTTAACCCAGACAGGAGACCAGCCCCAGTACTTC.